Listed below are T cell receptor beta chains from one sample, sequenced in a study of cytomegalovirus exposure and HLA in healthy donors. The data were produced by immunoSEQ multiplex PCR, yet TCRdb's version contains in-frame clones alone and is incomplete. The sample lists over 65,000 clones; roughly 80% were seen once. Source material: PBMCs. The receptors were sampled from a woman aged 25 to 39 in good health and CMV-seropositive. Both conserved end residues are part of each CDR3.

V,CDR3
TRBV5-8,CASRGRRGFEAFF
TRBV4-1,CASSRGQGAETQYF
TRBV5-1,CASSLVQGARSWYTF
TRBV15,CATSNLQVHRSSGANVLTF
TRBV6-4,CASSDGRGQPQHF
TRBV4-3,CASSQDLVRNIQYF
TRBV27,CASSLRYQGVPYEQYF
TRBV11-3,CASSPGGGPTDTQYF
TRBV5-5,CASRGPTANTEAFF
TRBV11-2,CASSLSGKNTGELFF
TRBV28,CASSPRSPTGINTEAFF
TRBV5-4,CASSAVGPQGETQYF
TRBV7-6,CASSLEERNEQYF
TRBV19,CASSIRAGPYEQYF
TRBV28,CASSALAGVIGEQYF
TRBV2,CASRRDRGTNYGYTF
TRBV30,CAWSPFSQGRTEAFF
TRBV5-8,CASSLGVVAKNIQYF
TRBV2,CASSATGQGRNEQYF
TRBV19,CASRSGTANSPLHF
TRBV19,CASSIDGGAEQFF
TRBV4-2,CASSYGTSGYEQYF
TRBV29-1,CSVAGTNTGELFF
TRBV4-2,CASSLAVEKYEQYF
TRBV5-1,CASSLTPRTSRYNEQFF
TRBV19,CASSMSGKSDAEAFF
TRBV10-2,CASSESYRVSGNEQYF
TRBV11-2,CASSSYSGTGGSRSPLHF
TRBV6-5,CASSPGTGLMGYTF